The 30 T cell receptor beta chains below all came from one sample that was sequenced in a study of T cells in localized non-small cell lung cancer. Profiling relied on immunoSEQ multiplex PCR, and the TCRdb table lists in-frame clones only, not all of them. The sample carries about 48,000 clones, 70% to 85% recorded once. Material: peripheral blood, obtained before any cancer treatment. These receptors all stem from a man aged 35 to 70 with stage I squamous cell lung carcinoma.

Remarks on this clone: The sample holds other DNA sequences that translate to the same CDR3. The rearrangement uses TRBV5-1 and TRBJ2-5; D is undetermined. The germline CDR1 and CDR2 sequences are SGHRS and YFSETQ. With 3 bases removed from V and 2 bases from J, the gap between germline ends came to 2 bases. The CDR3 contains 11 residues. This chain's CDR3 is CASSSQETQYF. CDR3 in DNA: TGCGCCAGCAGCTCTCAAGAGACCCAGTACTTC.

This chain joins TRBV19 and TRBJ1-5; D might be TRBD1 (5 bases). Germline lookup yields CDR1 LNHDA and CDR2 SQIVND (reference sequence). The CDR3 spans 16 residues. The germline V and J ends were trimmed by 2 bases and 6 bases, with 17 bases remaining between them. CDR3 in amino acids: CASSITPQGGGQPQHF. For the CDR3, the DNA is TGTGCCAGTAGTATAACTCCGCAGGGTGGTGGTCAGCCCCAGCATTTT. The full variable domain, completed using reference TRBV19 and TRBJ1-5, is DGGITQSPKYLFRKEGQNVTLSCEQNLNHDAMYWYRQDPGQGLRLIYYSQIVNDFQKGDIAEGYSVSREKKESFPLTVTSAQKNPTAFYLCASSITPQGGGQPQHFGDGTRLSIL.

The CDR3 reads CASRTVYSNQPQHF. The CDR3 coding sequence is TGTGCCAGCCGGACAGTCTATAGCAATCAGCCCCAGCATTTT. The gene calls are TRBV27 and TRBJ1-5; tentative D call: TRBD1 (6 bases). The CDR3 totals 14 residues. Germline V gene sequence: CDR1 MNHEY, CDR2 SMNVEV (reference sequence). V was shortened by 8 bases and J by 0 bases, with 11 bases between the two germline ends.

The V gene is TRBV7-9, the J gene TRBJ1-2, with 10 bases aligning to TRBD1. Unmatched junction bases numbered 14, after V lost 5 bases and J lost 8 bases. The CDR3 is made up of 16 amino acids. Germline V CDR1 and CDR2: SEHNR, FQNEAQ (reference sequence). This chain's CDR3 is CASSDPGTGVGRGYTF. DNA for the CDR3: TGTGCCAGCAGCGACCCCGGGACAGGGGTGGGTCGGGGCTACACCTTC.

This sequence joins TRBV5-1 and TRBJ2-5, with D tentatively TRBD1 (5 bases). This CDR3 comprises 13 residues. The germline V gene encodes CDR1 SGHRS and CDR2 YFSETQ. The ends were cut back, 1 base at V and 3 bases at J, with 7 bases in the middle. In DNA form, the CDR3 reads TGCGCCAGCAGCTTGCAGACAGAAGAGACCCAGTACTTC. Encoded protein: CASSLQTEETQYF. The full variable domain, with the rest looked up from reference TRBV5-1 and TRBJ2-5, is KAGVTQTPRYLIKTRGQQVTLSCSPISGHRSVSWYQQTPGQGLQFLFEYFSETQRNKGNFPGRFSGRQFSNSRSEMNVSTLELGDSALYLCASSLQTEETQYFGPGTRLLVL.

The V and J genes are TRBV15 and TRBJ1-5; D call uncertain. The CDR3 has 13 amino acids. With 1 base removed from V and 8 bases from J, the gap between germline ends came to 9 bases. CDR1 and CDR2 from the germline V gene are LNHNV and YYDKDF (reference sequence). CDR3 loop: CATSRGPGEPQHF. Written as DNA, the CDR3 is TGTGCCACCAGCAGAGGGCCTGGGGAGCCCCAGCATTTT.

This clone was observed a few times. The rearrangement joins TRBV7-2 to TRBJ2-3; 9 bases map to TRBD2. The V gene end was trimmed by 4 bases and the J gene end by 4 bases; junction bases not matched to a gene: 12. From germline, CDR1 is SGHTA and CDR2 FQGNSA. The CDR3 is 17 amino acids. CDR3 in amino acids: CASSSGTSIGLADTQYF. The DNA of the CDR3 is TGTGCCAGCAGCTCCGGGACTAGCATTGGTCTCGCAGATACGCAGTATTTT.

CDR3 region: CASSLSAGTANSPLHF. For the CDR3, the DNA is TGTGCCAGCAGCTTATCGGCCGGGACAGCAAATTCACCCCTCCACTTT. The rearrangement uses TRBV7-3 and TRBJ1-6, with TRBD1 matching over 7 bases. The CDR3 has 16 amino acids. The V gene's germline CDR1 is SGHTA and CDR2 FQGTGA. The V segment lost 2 bases and the J segment 7 bases; nucleotides outside the gene matches: 8.

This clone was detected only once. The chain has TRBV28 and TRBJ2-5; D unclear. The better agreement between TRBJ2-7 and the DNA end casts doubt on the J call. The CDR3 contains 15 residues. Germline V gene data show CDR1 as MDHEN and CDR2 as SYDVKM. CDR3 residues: CASSLSEGWSYEQYF. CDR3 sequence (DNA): TGTGCCAGCAGCCTAAGTGAAGGCTGGTCCTACGAGCAGTACTTC.

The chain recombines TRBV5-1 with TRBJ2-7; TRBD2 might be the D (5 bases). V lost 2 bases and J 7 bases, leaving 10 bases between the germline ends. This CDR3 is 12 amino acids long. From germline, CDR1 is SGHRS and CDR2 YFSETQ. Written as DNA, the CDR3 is TGCGCCAGCAGCTTAGAACGGGGTGAGCAGTACTTC. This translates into CASSLERGEQYF.

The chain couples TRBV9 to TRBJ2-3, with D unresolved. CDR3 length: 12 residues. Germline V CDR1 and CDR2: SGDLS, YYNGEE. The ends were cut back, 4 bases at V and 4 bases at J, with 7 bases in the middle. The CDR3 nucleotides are TGTGCCAGCAGCTTAGAAGCAGATACGCAGTATTTT. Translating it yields CASSLEADTQYF.

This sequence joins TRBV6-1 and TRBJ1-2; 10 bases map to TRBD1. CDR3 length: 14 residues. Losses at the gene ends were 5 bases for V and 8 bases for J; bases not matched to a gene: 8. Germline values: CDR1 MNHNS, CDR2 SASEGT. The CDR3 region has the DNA TGTGCCAGCAGTCCCGGGACAGGGGTCAAAGGCTACACCTTC. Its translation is CASSPGTGVKGYTF.

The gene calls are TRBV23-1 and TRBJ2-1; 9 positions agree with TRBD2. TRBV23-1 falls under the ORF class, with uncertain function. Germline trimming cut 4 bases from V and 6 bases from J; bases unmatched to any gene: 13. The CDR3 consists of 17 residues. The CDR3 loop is CASSPTDLAGGPNEQFF. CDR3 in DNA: TGCGCCAGCAGTCCTACCGATTTGGCGGGGGGGCCCAATGAGCAGTTCTTC.

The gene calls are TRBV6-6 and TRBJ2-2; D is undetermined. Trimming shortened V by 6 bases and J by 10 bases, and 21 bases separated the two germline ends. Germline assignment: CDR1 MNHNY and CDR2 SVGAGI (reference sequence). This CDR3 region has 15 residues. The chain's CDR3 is CASRPNRVNSEELFF. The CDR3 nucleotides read TGTGCCAGCAGGCCAAACAGAGTCAATTCGGAGGAGCTGTTTTTT.

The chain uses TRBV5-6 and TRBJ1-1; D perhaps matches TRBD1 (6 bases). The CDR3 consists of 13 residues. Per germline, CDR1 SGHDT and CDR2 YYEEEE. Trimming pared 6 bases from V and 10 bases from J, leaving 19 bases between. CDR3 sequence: CASIFRQEGGAFF. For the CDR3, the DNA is TGTGCCAGCATATTCCGACAGGAGGGGGGAGCTTTCTTT.

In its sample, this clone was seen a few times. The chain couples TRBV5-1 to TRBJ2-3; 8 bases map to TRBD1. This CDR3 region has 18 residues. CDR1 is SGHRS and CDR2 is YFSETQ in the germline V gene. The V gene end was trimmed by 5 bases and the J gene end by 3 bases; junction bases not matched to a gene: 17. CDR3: CASSRRPWQGAITDTQYF. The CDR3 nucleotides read TGCGCCAGCAGTCGGCGCCCCTGGCAGGGGGCAATTACAGATACGCAGTATTTT.

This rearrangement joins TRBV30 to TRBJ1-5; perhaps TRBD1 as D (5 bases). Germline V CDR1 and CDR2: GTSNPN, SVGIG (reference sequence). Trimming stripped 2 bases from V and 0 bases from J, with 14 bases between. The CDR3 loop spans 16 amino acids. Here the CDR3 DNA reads TGTGCCTGGAGTTCCGGACATTTCTATAGCAATCAGCCCCAGCATTTT. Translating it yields CAWSSGHFYSNQPQHF.

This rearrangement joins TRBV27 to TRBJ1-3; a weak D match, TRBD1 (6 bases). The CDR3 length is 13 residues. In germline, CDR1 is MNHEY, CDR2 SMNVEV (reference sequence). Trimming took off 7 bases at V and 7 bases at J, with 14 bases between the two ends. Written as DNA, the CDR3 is TGTGCCAGCATGCCTCAGGGGAGGAACACCATATATTTT. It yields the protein CASMPQGRNTIYF.

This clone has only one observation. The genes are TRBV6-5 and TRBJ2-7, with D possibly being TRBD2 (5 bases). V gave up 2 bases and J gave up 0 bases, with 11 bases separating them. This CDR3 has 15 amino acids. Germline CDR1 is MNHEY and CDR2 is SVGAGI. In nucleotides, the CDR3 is TGTGCCAGCAGTTACCGGTTTGGGAGCTCCTACGAGCAGTACTTC. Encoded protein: CASSYRFGSSYEQYF.

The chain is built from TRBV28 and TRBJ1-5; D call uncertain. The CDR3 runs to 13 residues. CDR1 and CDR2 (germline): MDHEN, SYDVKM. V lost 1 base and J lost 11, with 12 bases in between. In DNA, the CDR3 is TGTGCCAGCAGTTTATCTGCTGTGGCGTCCCAGCATTTT. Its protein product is CASSLSAVASQHF. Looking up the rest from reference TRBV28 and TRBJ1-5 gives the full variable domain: DVKVTQSSRYLVKRTGEKVFLECVQDMDHENMFWYRQDPGLGLRLIYFSYDVKMKEKGDIPEGYSVSREKKERFSLILESASTNQTSMYLCASSLSAVASQHFGDGTRLSIL.

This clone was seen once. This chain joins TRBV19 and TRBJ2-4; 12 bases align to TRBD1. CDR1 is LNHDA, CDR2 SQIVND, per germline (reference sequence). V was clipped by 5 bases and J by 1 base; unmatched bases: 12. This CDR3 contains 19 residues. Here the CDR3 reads CASSHRGQGAGEAKNIQYF. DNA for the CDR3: TGTGCCAGTAGTCACCGGGGACAGGGGGCTGGCGAGGCCAAAAACATTCAGTACTTC.

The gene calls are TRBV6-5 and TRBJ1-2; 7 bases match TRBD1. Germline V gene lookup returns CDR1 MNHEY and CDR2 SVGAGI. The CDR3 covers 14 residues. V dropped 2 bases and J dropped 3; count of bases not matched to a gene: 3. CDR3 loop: CASSYRTGDYGYTF. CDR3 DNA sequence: TGTGCCAGCAGTTACAGGACAGGCGACTATGGCTACACCTTC.

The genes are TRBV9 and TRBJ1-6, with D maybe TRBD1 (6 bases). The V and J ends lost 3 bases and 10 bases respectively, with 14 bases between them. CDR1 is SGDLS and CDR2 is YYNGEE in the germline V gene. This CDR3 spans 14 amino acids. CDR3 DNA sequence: TGTGCCAGCAGCGGAGGGGGGGGCCTCTCACCCCTCCACTTT. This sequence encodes CASSGGGGLSPLHF.

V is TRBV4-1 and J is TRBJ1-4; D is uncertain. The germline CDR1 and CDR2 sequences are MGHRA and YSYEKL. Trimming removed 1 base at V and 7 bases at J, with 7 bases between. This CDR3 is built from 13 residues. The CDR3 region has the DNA TGCGCCAGCAGCCAAGGGAAGTTTGAAAAACTGTTTTTT. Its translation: CASSQGKFEKLFF.

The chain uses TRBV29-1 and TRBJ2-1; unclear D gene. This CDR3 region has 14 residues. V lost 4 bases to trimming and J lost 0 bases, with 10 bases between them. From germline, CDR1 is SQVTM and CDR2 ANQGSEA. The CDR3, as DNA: TGCAGCGTTGTTTTCCAATCCTCCTACAATGAGCAGTTCTTC. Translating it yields CSVVFQSSYNEQFF.

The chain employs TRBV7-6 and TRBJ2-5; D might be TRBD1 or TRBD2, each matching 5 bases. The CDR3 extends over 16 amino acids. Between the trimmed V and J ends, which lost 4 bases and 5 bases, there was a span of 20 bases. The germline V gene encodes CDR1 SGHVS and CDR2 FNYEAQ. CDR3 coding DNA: TGTGCCAGCAGCTCATCTCCGGGACGGCAAGGCGAGACCCAGTACTTC. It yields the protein CASSSSPGRQGETQYF.

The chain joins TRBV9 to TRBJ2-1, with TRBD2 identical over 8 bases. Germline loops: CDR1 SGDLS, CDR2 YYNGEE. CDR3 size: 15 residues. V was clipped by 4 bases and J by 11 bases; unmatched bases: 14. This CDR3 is CASSPFGRGAPKQFF. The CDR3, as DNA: TGTGCCAGCAGCCCCTTCGGGCGGGGGGCCCCAAAGCAGTTCTTC.

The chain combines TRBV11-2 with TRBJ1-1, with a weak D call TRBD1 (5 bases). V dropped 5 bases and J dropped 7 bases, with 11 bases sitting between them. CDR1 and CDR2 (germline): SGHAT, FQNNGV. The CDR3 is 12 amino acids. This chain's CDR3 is CASSPRGNEAFF. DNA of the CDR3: TGTGCCAGCAGCCCCCGGGGGAATGAAGCTTTCTTT. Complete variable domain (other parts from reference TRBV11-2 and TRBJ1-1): EAGVAQSPRYKIIEKRQSVAFWCNPISGHATLYWYQQILGQGPKLLIQFQNNGVVDDSQLPKDRFSAERLKGVDSTLKIQPAKLEDSAVYLCASSPRGNEAFFGQGTRLTVV.

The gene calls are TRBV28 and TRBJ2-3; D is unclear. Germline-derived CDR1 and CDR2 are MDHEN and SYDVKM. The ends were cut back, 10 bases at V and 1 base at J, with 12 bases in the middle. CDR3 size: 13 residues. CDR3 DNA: TGTGCCACCCGGCGGTCTGGCACAGATACGCAGTATTTT. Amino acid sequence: CATRRSGTDTQYF.

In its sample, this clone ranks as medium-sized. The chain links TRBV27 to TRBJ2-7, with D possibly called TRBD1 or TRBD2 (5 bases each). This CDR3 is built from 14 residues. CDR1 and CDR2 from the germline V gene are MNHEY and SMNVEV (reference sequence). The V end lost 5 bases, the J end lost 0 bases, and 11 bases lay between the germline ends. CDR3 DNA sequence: TGTGCCAGCAGTCGGGGCTCCATCTCCTACGAGCAGTACTTC. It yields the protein CASSRGSISYEQYF.